This TCR beta chain is drawn from a study of cytomegalovirus exposure and HLA in healthy donors. This CDR3 region has 15 residues. Germline V lookup: CDR1 SGHRS, CDR2 YFSETQ. V shed 5 bases and J 2 bases; nucleotides not matched to a gene: 6. In the PCR, 60 Vbeta and 13 Jbeta primers were used. TCRdb's table, derived via immunoSEQ multiplex PCR, lists solely in-frame clones and lacks some. The data hold over 110,000 clones, with about four fifths observed a single time. The sequencing input was PBMCs. The rearrangement uses TRBV5-1 and TRBJ2-5; TRBD2 matches at 10 bases. This TCR came from a man between 35 and 55 years old in good health and CMV-seronegative. The CDR3 sequence: CASSVSGGAQETQYF. The CDR3 region has the DNA TGCGCCAGCAGTGTAAGCGGGGGGGCTCAAGAGACCCAGTACTTC.